This T cell receptor beta chain was found in a study of blood T cells in healthy people across ages (dated by TCRdb to between 2014 and 2017). For the study in its entirety: In model experiments, template switching captured about one uniquely barcoded TCR beta cDNA molecule for every two T cells. Using deep sequencing normalized with unique cDNA molecular identifiers, the study measured how TCR beta repertoire diversity changes with age. The donors were split into four age groups: young (average around 15 years), middle-aged (nearly 40), aged (more than 60) and long-lived (under 90). To avoid experimental bias, donors of different ages were spread randomly across the sequencing lanes. For two donors (one aged 18 to 29 and one aged 80 or older), the study analyzed two additional independent replicas of 1 million unique cDNA reads from the same blood draw.

V lost 7 bases and J lost 7 bases; the stretch between them is 10 bases long. Reading the germline V gene gives CDR1 MDHEN and CDR2 SYDVKM. Inclusive of the bounding cysteine and phenylalanine, the CDR3 is 12 residues long. The only DNA kept is the CDR3, 36 bases in frame from the first base. Findings and caveats that apply to the study as a whole: The percentage of naive T cells measured by flow cytometry correlated strongly with observed TCR beta diversity. Because profiling used bulk unsorted PBMCs, naive and antigen-experienced compartments could not be compared conclusively. Compared with the aged group, the long-lived group had more naive CD4+ T cells, fewer expanded clones and increased TCR diversity, suggesting age selection. Estimates of total diversity from one million sequenced T cells were regarded as lower bounds and underestimates. Donor CMV infection status was unknown, potentially confounding age-related changes in expanded clonotypes. As age increased, observed TCR beta diversity per million T cells dropped in a roughly linear way, and a significant reduction was already evident by age around 41.

Of note for this clonotype: No cognate antigen has been identified for it. A much larger clone differs by one base, so this may be a read error.

The 35 to 40 donors, aged roughly 6 to 90 years, were systemically healthy Caucasian individuals from Russia. Each donor gave 8 to 10 milliliters of peripheral blood, drawn into EDTA-treated Vacutainer tubes. Ficoll-Paque density-gradient centrifugation was used to isolate PBMCs, with at least 6.5 million obtained per sample. Trizol reagent was used to extract total RNA from the PBMCs, yielding at least 5 micrograms per sample. The percentages of naive CD45RAhigh/CD27high T cells were determined by flow cytometry on a PBMC aliquot from every donor. Libraries were built with 5' RACE. The second PCR ran for roughly 7 to 12 cycles and used a J-beta primer mix along with a sample-barcoded 5' primer. A template-switch 5' adaptor carrying 12 random nucleotides introduced a unique molecular identifier onto each TCR beta cDNA molecule. Each sample yielded at least 2.5 million CDR3-containing paired-end reads. The Mint cDNA synthesis kit, primed by a TRBC-specific oligonucleotide, was used to synthesize first-strand cDNA from all RNA. Following uracil-DNA glycosylase treatment, all cDNA underwent a first 18-cycle PCR with the universal primers M1SS and BC2_uni_R. In the authors' own workflow: For normalization, 1 million high-quality reads were randomly selected from each sample, with every read carrying a distinct molecular identifier. Reads with shared molecular identifiers were discarded instead of being binned into consensus sequences. CDR3 identification, clonotype clustering and error correction used MiTCR with a Q25 quality threshold and the strictest error-elimination algorithm. A nonparametric unseen species model using Euler transformation provided a lower-bound estimate of total TCR beta diversity. The public reads were run again by TCRdb, first through fastp at Q25 and then through MiXCR, and only productive beta chains were kept. Each entry is one CDR3 protein sequence, shown with its most common DNA and genes. These V and J calls originate from TCRdb's pipeline instead of the authors' own analysis. The sample has approximately 2,000,000 distinct CDR3 sequences on record, about two fifths of them singletons. The ten largest make up approximately 22% of the sample.

The V and J genes are TRBV28 and TRBJ1-4; there is no confident call for the D gene. What was sequenced was blood. This TCR derives from a human donor in good health. The CDR3 corresponds to CASTVWGEKLFF. The DNA sequence is TGTGCCAGCACGGTCTGGGGTGAAAAACTGTTTTTT.